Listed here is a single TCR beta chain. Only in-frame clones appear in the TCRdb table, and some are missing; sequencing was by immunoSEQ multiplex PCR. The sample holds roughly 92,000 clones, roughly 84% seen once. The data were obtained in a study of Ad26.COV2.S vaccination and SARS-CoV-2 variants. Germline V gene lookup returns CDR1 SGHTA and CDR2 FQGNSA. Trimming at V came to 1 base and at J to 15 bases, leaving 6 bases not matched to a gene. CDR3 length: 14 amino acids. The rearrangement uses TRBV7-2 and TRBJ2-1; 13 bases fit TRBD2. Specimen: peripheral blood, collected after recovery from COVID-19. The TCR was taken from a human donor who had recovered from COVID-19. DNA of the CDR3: TGTGCCAGCAGCTTAGGGACTAGCGGGAGCGGTCCGTTCTTC. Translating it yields CASSLGTSGSGPFF. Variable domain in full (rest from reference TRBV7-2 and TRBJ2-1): GAGVSQSPSNKVTEKGKDVELRCDPISGHTALYWYRQSLGQGLEFLIYFQGNSAPDKSGLPSDRFSAERTGGSVSTLTIQRTQQEDSAVYLCASSLGTSGSGPFFGPGTRLTVL.